These 27 T cell receptor beta chains were all obtained from the same sample, sequenced in a study of CD8+ T cells in alopecia areata. Isolated RNA was reverse transcribed into cDNA used as the sequencing template. Libraries were prepared by immunoSEQ multiplex PCR; TCRdb keeps only in-frame clonotypes and omits some of them. Here the sample spans 150,000 or so clones, 87% being singletons. This sample comprised CD8+ T cells sorted from blood, obtained at week 0. Receptors originate from a human donor with alopecia areata.

This clone was detected only once. This chain joins TRBV7-8 and TRBJ2-7, with TRBD1 identical over 8 bases. The trim removed 1 base at V and 7 bases at J, leaving 9 bases unmatched. Germline-derived CDR1 and CDR2 are SGHVS and FQNEAQ. This CDR3 has 15 amino acids. In nucleotides, the CDR3 is TGTGCCAGCAGCTTAGTAGGACAGGGCCGCCGGGAGCAGTACTTC. Translated, it gives CASSLVGQGRREQYF.

As to this clone: Other DNA sequences of this sample code for an identical CDR3. This chain connects TRBV4-1 to TRBJ1-1, with a possible D match to TRBD1 (6 bases). The CDR3 sequence is 12 residues long. The V gene's germline CDR1 is MGHRA and CDR2 YSYEKL. V lost 3 bases to trimming and J lost 8 bases, with 10 bases between them. In nucleotides, the CDR3 is TGCGCCAGCAGCCAGGGGGCTGACGAAGCTTTCTTT. This gives the protein CASSQGADEAFF.

The chain employs TRBV7-3 and TRBJ1-5, with D possibly matching TRBD1 (6 bases). The germline CDR1 and CDR2 sequences are SGHTA and FQGTGA. V lost 5 bases to trimming and J lost 0 bases, with 11 bases between them. This CDR3 is 15 amino acids long. The CDR3 loop is CASSPGQYSNQPQHF. The CDR3 DNA reads TGTGCCAGCAGCCCAGGACAGTATAGCAATCAGCCCCAGCATTTT.

This clone was counted a single time. The gene calls are TRBV11-2 and TRBJ2-1; D possibly uses TRBD1 or TRBD2 (5 bases each). The CDR3 contains 13 residues. Trimming removed 11 bases at V and 0 bases at J, with 11 bases between. Germline V gene data show CDR1 as SGHAT and CDR2 as FQNNGV. The CDR3 DNA reads TGTGCCGTGGGGACGGCCTCCTACAATGAGCAGTTCTTC. Translating gives CAVGTASYNEQFF.

The chain is built from TRBV5-6 and TRBJ1-1; D might be TRBD1 (5 bases). This CDR3 spans 15 amino acids. Germline values: CDR1 SGHDT, CDR2 YYEEEE. Trimming cost V 3 bases and J 0 bases, with 12 bases left between them. DNA of the CDR3: TGTGCCAGCAGCTGGGGGACGGTCATGAACACTGAAGCTTTCTTT. Encoded protein: CASSWGTVMNTEAFF.

This chain connects TRBV7-9 to TRBJ1-1, with no clear D. The CDR3 has 13 amino acids. The V end was cut by 1 base, the J end by 7 bases, with 10 bases between. The germline V gene encodes CDR1 SEHNR and CDR2 FQNEAQ (reference sequence). The CDR3 nucleotides are TGTGCCAGCAGCTTAGGGGCGGGAGGTGAAGCTTTCTTT. It specifies CASSLGAGGEAFF.

The rearrangement links TRBV5-1 to TRBJ2-7; D is unresolved. Trimming took 0 bases from V and 0 from J, leaving 7 bases between them. Per the germline V gene, CDR1 is SGHRS and CDR2 is YFSETQ. The CDR3 runs 14 residues. CDR3 in amino acids: CASSLEASSYEQYF. The CDR3 DNA reads TGCGCCAGCAGCTTGGAAGCGAGCTCCTACGAGCAGTACTTC.

The chain carries TRBV27 and TRBJ2-3, with 9 bases matching TRBD2. Germline loops: CDR1 MNHEY, CDR2 SMNVEV (reference sequence). The CDR3 spans 16 residues. With V trimmed by 7 bases and J by 2 bases, 10 bases remained unmatched. The CDR3 coding sequence is TGTGCCAGCAAGGATATAAAGCGGGGGGTCACAGATACGCAGTATTTT. Its protein product is CASKDIKRGVTDTQYF.

V usage is TRBV5-1 and J usage is TRBJ1-1; 9 bases fit TRBD1. Germline V CDR1 and CDR2: SGHRS, YFSETQ. This CDR3 has 14 residues. J was trimmed by 5 bases and V by 2 bases; bases with no gene match: 4. CDR3 nucleotide sequence: TGCGCCAGCAGCTTAGGACAGGGGAGGACTGAAGCTTTCTTT. It is translated as CASSLGQGRTEAFF.

Comment on this clone: The sample contains more than one DNA sequence encoding this CDR3. This chain links TRBV6-6 with TRBJ2-1; D call uncertain. The CDR3 covers 13 residues. The V gene lost 0 bases and the J gene lost 3 bases, with 3 bases spanning the gap. Germline V CDR1 and CDR2: MNHNY, SVGAGI (reference sequence). CDR3 nucleotides: TGTGCCAGCAGTTACTCGAACTACAATGAGCAGTTCTTC. Translating gives CASSYSNYNEQFF.

The rearrangement joins TRBV7-9 to TRBJ2-7, with D possibly being TRBD2 (6 bases). Germline CDR1 reads SEHNR; CDR2 reads FQNEAQ (reference sequence). CDR3 length equals 15 residues. V was pared by 5 bases and J by 0 bases, with 14 bases between. In nucleotides, the CDR3 is TGTGCCAGCAGCAATTCCGGGGGTAGCTCCTACGAGCAGTACTTC. It encodes CASSNSGGSSYEQYF.

The V gene is TRBV5-6, the J gene TRBJ2-5, with a tentative D call TRBD1 (6 bases). Looked up from germline, CDR1 is SGHDT and CDR2 is YYEEEE. The CDR3 is made up of 15 amino acids. V dropped 1 base and J dropped 0 bases, with 10 bases sitting between them. CDR3 region: CASSLWYRDQETQYF. CDR3 nucleotides: TGTGCCAGCAGCTTGTGGTACAGGGACCAAGAGACCCAGTACTTC.

The chain combines TRBV19 with TRBJ2-5; D might be TRBD1 (5 bases). The CDR3 runs 13 residues. Germline assignment: CDR1 LNHDA and CDR2 SQIVND (reference sequence). Trimming removed 2 bases from V and 7 bases from J, with 11 bases in between. The CDR3, as DNA: TGTGCCAGTAGTATAAGTCTGCAGGGGACCCAGTACTTC. It encodes CASSISLQGTQYF.

The rearrangement uses TRBV6-1 and TRBJ2-1; 7 nucleotides line up with TRBD2. The CDR3 totals 14 residues. Trimming took 5 bases from V and 7 from J; bases not matched to a gene: 8. Looked up from germline, CDR1 is MNHNS and CDR2 is SASEGT. This CDR3 reads CASSSRSSGNEQFF. CDR3 DNA: TGTGCCAGCAGTTCCCGGAGTAGCGGGAATGAGCAGTTCTTC.

This clone came up a few times. Within the sample, other DNA sequences also encode this same CDR3. This chain uses TRBV6-5 with TRBJ2-7; D remains ambiguous. V lost 0 bases and J lost 4, with 7 bases in between. The CDR3 totals 13 residues. Germline CDR1 MNHEY, CDR2 SVGAGI. Here the CDR3 DNA reads TGTGCCAGCAGTTACTCTTACAGTTACGAGCAGTACTTC. Encoded protein: CASSYSYSYEQYF.

V usage is TRBV28 and J usage is TRBJ2-1; possibly TRBD2 for D (5 bases). This CDR3 contains 15 residues. The germline V gene has CDR1 MDHEN and CDR2 SYDVKM. V lost 4 bases and J 0 bases, leaving 10 bases between the germline ends. The CDR3 region is CASSWLGSSYNEQFF. The CDR3 DNA reads as TGTGCCAGCAGTTGGTTGGGGAGCTCCTACAATGAGCAGTTCTTC.

This clone was counted a single time. The chain uses TRBV4-1 and TRBJ2-1, with TRBD2 as a possible D gene (6 bases). Germline assignment: CDR1 MGHRA and CDR2 YSYEKL. The CDR3 has 15 residues. The germline V and J ends were trimmed by 6 bases and 8 bases, with 20 bases remaining between them. The DNA of the CDR3 is TGCGCCAGCAGTAAAAACAATCTAGCGATCGATGAGCAGTTCTTC. It yields the protein CASSKNNLAIDEQFF.

In DNA, the CDR3 is TGTGCCAGCAGTTTATCGGGGGAGTATGTTAATGAGCAGTTCTTC. Encoded protein: CASSLSGEYVNEQFF. The chain joins TRBV27 to TRBJ2-1; D assignment may be TRBD1 or TRBD2 (5 bases each). The CDR3 length is 15 residues. V shed 0 bases and J shed 7 bases, with 13 bases lying between them. In germline, CDR1 is MNHEY, CDR2 SMNVEV (reference sequence).

This clone was seen only once. This rearrangement joins TRBV27 to TRBJ1-5, with D possibly TRBD1 on 5 matching bases. The CDR3 consists of 15 residues. Deletions cut 6 bases from V and 0 bases from J, with 12 bases between. CDR1 and CDR2 (germline): MNHEY, SMNVEV (reference sequence). CDR3 in amino acids: CASRQDGDSNQPQHF. In DNA, the CDR3 is TGTGCCAGCAGACAGGACGGTGATAGCAATCAGCCCCAGCATTTT.

The chain couples TRBV10-3 to TRBJ2-1; TRBD2 might be the D (7 bases). The CDR3 consists of 16 residues. In germline, CDR1 is ENHRY, CDR2 SYGVKD. V lost 10 bases and J lost 4, with 23 bases in between. In DNA form, the CDR3 reads TGTGCCAACGCGGGGGAGGGGGTCGAAAATTACAATGAGCAGTTCTTC. Protein product: CANAGEGVENYNEQFF.

In nucleotides, the CDR3 is TGTGCCAGCAGCGGAAGGGACAGGGTAATACTGTTTTTT. Translating gives CASSGRDRVILFF. The chain has TRBV7-9 and TRBJ1-4, with 9 bases that match TRBD1. The V and J ends lost 5 bases and 13 bases, in that order; junction bases with no gene match: 8. This CDR3 is 13 amino acids long. From germline, CDR1 is SEHNR and CDR2 FQNEAQ (reference sequence).

Worth noting for this clone: This sample includes further DNA sequences coding for the same CDR3. The CDR3 region is CASSRTSSYEQYF. CDR3 DNA sequence: TGTGCCAGCAGCAGGACTAGCTCGTACGAGCAGTACTTC. The chain uses TRBV27 and TRBJ2-7; 8 bases align to TRBD2. This CDR3 has 13 residues. The V segment lost 6 bases and the J segment 4 bases; nucleotides outside the gene matches: 5. The germline V gene encodes CDR1 MNHEY and CDR2 SMNVEV (reference sequence).

This sequence joins TRBV9 and TRBJ1-3; a weak D match, TRBD1 (5 bases). This CDR3 comprises 14 residues. Germline V gene sequence: CDR1 SGDLS, CDR2 YYNGEE. The V gene lost 4 bases and the J gene lost 8 bases, with 16 bases spanning the gap. CDR3 loop: CASSSQTGAYTIYF. DNA of the CDR3: TGTGCCAGCAGCTCCCAAACCGGGGCCTACACCATATATTTT.

This chain uses TRBV2 with TRBJ1-6; no clear D gene. Germline assignment: CDR1 SNHLY and CDR2 FYNNEI. V was pared by 2 bases and J by 7 bases, with 12 bases between. CDR3 length: 15 amino acids. The CDR3 nucleotides read TGTGCCAGCAGTGAATTCGAGGGTGGGAATTCACCCCTCCACTTT. It translates to CASSEFEGGNSPLHF.

V and J are TRBV6-6 and TRBJ2-3; D is unresolved. This CDR3 comprises 12 residues. Trimming removed 6 bases from V and 2 bases from J, with 6 bases in between. Germline lookup yields CDR1 MNHNY and CDR2 SVGAGI (reference sequence). The CDR3 region is CASSHDTDTQYF. In DNA, the CDR3 is TGTGCCAGCAGCCATGACACAGATACGCAGTATTTT.

The gene calls are TRBV7-9 and TRBJ2-7; a possible D gene is TRBD2 (6 bases). Trimming shortened V by 7 bases and J by 3 bases, and 13 bases separated the two germline ends. Germline V lookup: CDR1 SEHNR, CDR2 FQNEAQ (reference sequence). The CDR3 is 13 amino acids. CDR3 DNA: TGTGCCAGCACCCGGATGGGGGGCTACGAGCAGTACTTC. Its protein is CASTRMGGYEQYF.

CDR3 residues: CASSLDRARPYEQYF. Here the CDR3 DNA reads TGTGCCAGTAGTCTGGACAGGGCAAGACCTTACGAGCAGTACTTC. This chain connects TRBV19 to TRBJ2-7; 8 bases line up with TRBD1. This CDR3 is built from 15 residues. The germline CDR1 and CDR2 sequences are LNHDA and SQIVND (reference sequence). V lost 5 bases, J lost 4 bases, and 10 bases stayed unmatched.